The rows below give T cell receptor beta chains drawn from one sample of a study of T cell responses to AZD1222 COVID-19 vaccine. This table comes from immunoSEQ multiplex PCR, and its TCRdb copy is limited to in-frame clones, with some not included. The data hold more than 95,000 clones, with around 91% observed a single time. The specimen comprised peripheral blood, sampled on day 0 of MenACWY control vaccination. The receptors shown here come from an adult in good health. CDR3s include the opening cysteine and the closing phenylalanine or tryptophan. Each record gives: J gene, clone size, V gene, D gene, CDR3 protein, CDR3 DNA. A D gene is named only where the DNA matches it firmly. Part of the rows lack a size; the others show once, few, many or a class for expanded clones.

j_call: TRBJ2-7
clone_size: NA
v_call: TRBV7-3
d_call: NA
cdr3_aa: CASSLYGSGRYEQYF
cdr3_nt: TGTGCCAGCAGCTTATACGGGAGCGGACGCTACGAGCAGTACTTC

j_call: TRBJ2-7
clone_size: NA
v_call: TRBV15
d_call: NA
cdr3_aa: CATSISYQGETTLYEQYF
cdr3_nt: TGTGCCACCAGCATATCTTACCAAGGGGAGACCACACTCTACGAGCAGTACTTC

j_call: TRBJ2-1
clone_size: NA
v_call: TRBV2
d_call: TRBD1
cdr3_aa: CASSQDRGRPNEQFF
cdr3_nt: TGTGCCAGCAGCCAAGACAGGGGGAGACCCAATGAGCAGTTCTTC

j_call: TRBJ1-2
clone_size: NA
v_call: TRBV6-1
d_call: NA
cdr3_aa: CASSEFPGTSTDTF
cdr3_nt: TGTGCCAGCAGTGAATTTCCCGGGACATCGACAGACACCTTC

j_call: TRBJ2-7
clone_size: NA
v_call: TRBV28
d_call: TRBD1
cdr3_aa: CASSTPGTGGRNEQYF
cdr3_nt: TGTGCCAGCTCGACCCCCGGGACAGGGGGCAGGAACGAGCAGTACTTC

j_call: TRBJ1-3
clone_size: NA
v_call: TRBV7-9
d_call: NA
cdr3_aa: CASSLGTEKFDRGNTIYF
cdr3_nt: TGTGCCAGCAGCTTAGGGACAGAGAAATTTGATCGAGGAAACACCATATATTTT

j_call: TRBJ1-1
clone_size: NA
v_call: TRBV18
d_call: NA
cdr3_aa: CASSPQAGTHTEAFF
cdr3_nt: TGTGCCAGCTCACCACAAGCCGGGACCCACACTGAAGCTTTCTTT

j_call: TRBJ2-7
clone_size: NA
v_call: TRBV6-5
d_call: TRBD1
cdr3_aa: CASSPTGGNYEQYF
cdr3_nt: TGTGCCAGCAGTCCAACAGGGGGCAACTACGAGCAGTACTTC

j_call: TRBJ1-1
clone_size: NA
v_call: TRBV28
d_call: NA
cdr3_aa: CASSLGFRERGTEAFF
cdr3_nt: TGTGCCAGCAGTTTAGGGTTTAGGGAGAGGGGCACTGAAGCTTTCTTT

j_call: TRBJ1-4
clone_size: NA
v_call: TRBV6-4
d_call: TRBD1
cdr3_aa: CASSQTGSNEKLFF
cdr3_nt: TGTGCCAGCAGCCAGACAGGGTCTAATGAAAAACTGTTTTTT

j_call: TRBJ2-7
clone_size: NA
v_call: TRBV30
d_call: TRBD1
cdr3_aa: CAWSVGTGFEQYF
cdr3_nt: TGTGCCTGGAGTGTAGGGACAGGGTTCGAGCAGTACTTC

j_call: TRBJ2-1
clone_size: NA
v_call: TRBV7-6
d_call: NA
cdr3_aa: CASSENNEQFF
cdr3_nt: TGTGCCAGCAGCGAGAACAATGAGCAGTTCTTC

j_call: TRBJ2-3
clone_size: NA
v_call: TRBV7-3
d_call: TRBD1
cdr3_aa: CASGSEGGEDTQYF
cdr3_nt: TGTGCCAGCGGCTCTGAAGGGGGCGAAGATACGCAGTATTTT

j_call: TRBJ2-3
clone_size: NA
v_call: TRBV24-1
d_call: NA
cdr3_aa: CATSDPSTGPSTDTQYF
cdr3_nt: TGTGCCACCAGTGATCCCTCGACAGGCCCTAGCACAGATACGCAGTATTTT

j_call: TRBJ2-3
clone_size: NA
v_call: TRBV6-2/TRBV6-3
d_call: NA
cdr3_aa: CASSRLDTQYF
cdr3_nt: TGTGCCAGCAGCCGATTAGATACGCAGTATTTT

j_call: TRBJ1-1
clone_size: once
v_call: TRBV3-1/TRBV3-2
d_call: NA
cdr3_aa: CASSQTVRGTEAFF
cdr3_nt: TGTGCCAGCAGCCAGACAGTGCGGGGCACTGAAGCTTTCTTT

j_call: TRBJ1-6
clone_size: NA
v_call: TRBV11-2
d_call: NA
cdr3_aa: CASSFSGRGHSPLHF
cdr3_nt: TGTGCCAGCAGCTTCTCTGGCAGGGGACATTCACCCCTCCACTTT

j_call: TRBJ2-2
clone_size: NA
v_call: TRBV4-1
d_call: NA
cdr3_aa: CASSQWGGDTGELFF
cdr3_nt: TGCGCCAGCAGCCAATGGGGCGGGGACACCGGGGAGCTGTTTTTT